This TCR beta chain was identified during a study of blood T cell repertoires in COVID-19. At the level of the study: The United States, Italy and Spain provided the acute and convalescent COVID-19 samples. From T cells, B-cell-depleted T cells, or PBMCs came the material, which was cDNA or gDNA.

Authors' processing steps: Amplifying reference gene primers gave estimates of nucleated cell counts. TCRdb's table, derived via immunoSEQ multiplex PCR, lists solely in-frame clones and lacks some. The DNA gave D and trimming, while V, J and clone size come from that table. The repertoire includes about 260,000 clones, approximately 89% of them detected once, and roughly 9.8% sits in the top ten. Germline-derived CDR1 and CDR2 are SGHKS and YYEKEE (reference sequence). The CDR3 length is 15 residues. Trimming removed 4 bases at V and 0 bases at J, with 11 bases between. The material sequenced was peripheral blood. The TCR sequence derives from a man aged 40-49 years who had recovered from COVID-19. This rearrangement joins TRBV5-5 to TRBJ1-3; perhaps TRBD1 as D (6 bases). The CDR3 bases are TGTGCCAGCAGCACGGACAGCTTCTCTGGAAACACCATATATTTT. This sequence encodes CASSTDSFSGNTIYF.